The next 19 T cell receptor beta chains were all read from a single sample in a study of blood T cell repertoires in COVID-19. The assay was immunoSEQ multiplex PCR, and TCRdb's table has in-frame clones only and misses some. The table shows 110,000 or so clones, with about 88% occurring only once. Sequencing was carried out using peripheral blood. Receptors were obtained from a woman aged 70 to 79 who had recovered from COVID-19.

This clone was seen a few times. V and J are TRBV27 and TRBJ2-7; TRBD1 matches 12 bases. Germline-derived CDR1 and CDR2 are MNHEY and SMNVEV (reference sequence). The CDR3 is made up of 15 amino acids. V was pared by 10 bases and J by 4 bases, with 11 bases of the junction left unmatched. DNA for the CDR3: TGTGCCACCCGAAAGGCGGGACAGGGGGCTTACGAGCAGTACTTC. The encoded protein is CATRKAGQGAYEQYF.

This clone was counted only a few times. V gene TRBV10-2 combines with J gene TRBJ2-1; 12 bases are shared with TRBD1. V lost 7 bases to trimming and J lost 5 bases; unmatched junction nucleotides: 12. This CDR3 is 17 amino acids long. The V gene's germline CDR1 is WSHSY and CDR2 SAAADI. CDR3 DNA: TGCGCCAGCACCCCCCCGGGACAGGGGGCGCAAAACAATGAGCAGTTCTTC. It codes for CASTPPGQGAQNNEQFF.

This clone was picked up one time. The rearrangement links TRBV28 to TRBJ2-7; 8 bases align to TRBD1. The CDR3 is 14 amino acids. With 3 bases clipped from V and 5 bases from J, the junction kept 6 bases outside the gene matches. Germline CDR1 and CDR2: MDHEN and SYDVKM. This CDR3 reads CASSLTDRVHEQYF. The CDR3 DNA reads TGTGCCAGCAGTTTGACGGACAGGGTCCACGAGCAGTACTTC.

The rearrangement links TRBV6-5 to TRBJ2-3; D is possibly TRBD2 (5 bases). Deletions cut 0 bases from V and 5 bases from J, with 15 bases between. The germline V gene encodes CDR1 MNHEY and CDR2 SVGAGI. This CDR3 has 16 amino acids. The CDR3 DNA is TGTGCCAGCAGTTACTCGCTCGGGGTACCGGGAGATACGCAGTATTTT. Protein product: CASSYSLGVPGDTQYF.

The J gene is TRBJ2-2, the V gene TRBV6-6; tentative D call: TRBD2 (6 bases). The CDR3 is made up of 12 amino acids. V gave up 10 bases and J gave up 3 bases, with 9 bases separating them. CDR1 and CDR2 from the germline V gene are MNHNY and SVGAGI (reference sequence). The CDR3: CATSGDTGELFF. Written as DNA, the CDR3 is TGTGCCACATCGGGGGACACCGGGGAGCTGTTTTTT.

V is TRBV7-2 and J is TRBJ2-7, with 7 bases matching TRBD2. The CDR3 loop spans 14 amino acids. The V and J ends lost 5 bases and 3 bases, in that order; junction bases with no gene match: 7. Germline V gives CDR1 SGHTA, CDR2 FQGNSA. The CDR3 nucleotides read TGTGCCAGCAGCACCGGACTAGGATACTACGAGCAGTACTTC. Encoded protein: CASSTGLGYYEQYF.

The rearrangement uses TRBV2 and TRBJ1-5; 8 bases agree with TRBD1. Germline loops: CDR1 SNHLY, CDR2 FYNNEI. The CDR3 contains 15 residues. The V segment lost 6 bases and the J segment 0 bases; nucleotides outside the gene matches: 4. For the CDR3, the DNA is TGTGCCAGCAGCGGGACAGGACTTAGCAATCAGCCCCAGCATTTT. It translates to CASSGTGLSNQPQHF.

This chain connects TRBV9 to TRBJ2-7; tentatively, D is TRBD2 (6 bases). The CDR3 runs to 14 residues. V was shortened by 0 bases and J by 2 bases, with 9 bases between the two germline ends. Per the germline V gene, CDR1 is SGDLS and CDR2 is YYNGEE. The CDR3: CASSVGGEPYEQYF. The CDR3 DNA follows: TGTGCCAGCAGCGTAGGGGGGGAACCCTACGAGCAGTACTTC.

Here the CDR3 reads CASSPGGANSNQPQHF. In nucleotides, the CDR3 is TGTGCCAGCTCACCAGGCGGGGCAAATAGCAATCAGCCCCAGCATTTT. This chain uses TRBV18 with TRBJ1-5; TRBD1 might be the D (5 bases). Germline assignment: CDR1 KGHSH and CDR2 LQKENI. The length of the CDR3 is 16 residues. The V and J ends lost 2 bases and 0 bases respectively, with 11 bases between them.

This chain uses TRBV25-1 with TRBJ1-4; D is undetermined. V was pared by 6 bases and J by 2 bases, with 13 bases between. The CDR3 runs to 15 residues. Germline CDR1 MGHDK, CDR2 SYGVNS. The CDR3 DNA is TGTGCCAGCAGCCCCACTTGGGCCACTAATGAAAAACTGTTTTTT. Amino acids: CASSPTWATNEKLFF.

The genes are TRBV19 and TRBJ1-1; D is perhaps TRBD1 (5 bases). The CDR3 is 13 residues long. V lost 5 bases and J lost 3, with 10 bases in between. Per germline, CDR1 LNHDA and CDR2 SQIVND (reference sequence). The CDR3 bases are TGTGCCAGTAGTGGGGCGCTTTACACTGAAGCTTTCTTT. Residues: CASSGALYTEAFF.

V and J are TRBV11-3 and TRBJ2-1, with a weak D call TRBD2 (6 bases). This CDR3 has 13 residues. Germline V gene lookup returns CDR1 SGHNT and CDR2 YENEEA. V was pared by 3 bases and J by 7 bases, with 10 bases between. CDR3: CASSLTRENEQFF. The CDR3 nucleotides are TGTGCCAGCAGCTTGACTAGGGAGAATGAGCAGTTCTTC.

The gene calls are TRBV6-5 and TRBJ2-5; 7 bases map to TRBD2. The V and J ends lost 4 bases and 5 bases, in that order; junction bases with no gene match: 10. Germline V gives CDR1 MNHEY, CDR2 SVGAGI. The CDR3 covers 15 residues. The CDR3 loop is CASSSRGRDWETQYF. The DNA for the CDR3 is TGTGCCAGCAGTTCGCGAGGGAGGGATTGGGAGACCCAGTACTTC.

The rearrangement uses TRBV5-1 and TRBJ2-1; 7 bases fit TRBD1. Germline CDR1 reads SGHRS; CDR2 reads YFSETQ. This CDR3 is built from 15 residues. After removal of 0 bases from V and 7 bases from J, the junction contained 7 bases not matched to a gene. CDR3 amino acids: CASSLAKGAFNEQFF. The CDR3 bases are TGCGCCAGCAGCTTGGCCAAGGGGGCCTTTAATGAGCAGTTCTTC.

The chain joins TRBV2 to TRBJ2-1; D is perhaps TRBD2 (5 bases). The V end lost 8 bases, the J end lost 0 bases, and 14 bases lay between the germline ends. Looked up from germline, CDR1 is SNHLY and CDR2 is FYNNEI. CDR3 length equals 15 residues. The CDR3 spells CASQTVGSSYNEQFF. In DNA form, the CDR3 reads TGTGCCAGCCAGACCGTGGGGAGCTCCTACAATGAGCAGTTCTTC.

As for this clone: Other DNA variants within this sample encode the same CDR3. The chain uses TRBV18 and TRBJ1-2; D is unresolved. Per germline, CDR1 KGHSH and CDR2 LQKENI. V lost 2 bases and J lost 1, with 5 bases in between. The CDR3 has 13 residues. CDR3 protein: CASSPGSNYGYTF. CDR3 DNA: TGTGCCAGCTCACCAGGGAGTAACTATGGCTACACCTTC.

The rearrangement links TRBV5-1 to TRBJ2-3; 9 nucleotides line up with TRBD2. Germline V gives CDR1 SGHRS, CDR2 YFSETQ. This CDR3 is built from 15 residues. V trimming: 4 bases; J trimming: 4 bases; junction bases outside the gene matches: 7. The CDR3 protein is CASSPGLAAADTQYF. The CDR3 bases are TGCGCCAGCAGCCCGGGACTAGCAGCCGCAGATACGCAGTATTTT.

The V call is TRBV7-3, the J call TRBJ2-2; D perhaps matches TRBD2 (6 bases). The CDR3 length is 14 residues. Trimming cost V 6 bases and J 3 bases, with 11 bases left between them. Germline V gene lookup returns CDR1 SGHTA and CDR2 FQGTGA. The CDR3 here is CASSRGMDTGELFF. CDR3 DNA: TGTGCCAGCAGTCGGGGGATGGACACCGGGGAGCTGTTTTTT.

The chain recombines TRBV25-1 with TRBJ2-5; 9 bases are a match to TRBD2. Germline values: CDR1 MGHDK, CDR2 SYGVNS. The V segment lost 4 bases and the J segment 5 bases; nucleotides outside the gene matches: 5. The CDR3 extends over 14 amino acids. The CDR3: CASSGNSGGETQYF. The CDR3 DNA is TGTGCCAGCAGTGGAAATAGCGGGGGTGAGACCCAGTACTTC.